The 4 T cell receptor beta chains below were found in one sample sequenced in a study of blood T cells in healthy people across ages. Using a J-beta primer mix together with a sample-barcoded 5' primer, a second PCR was run for roughly 7 to 12 cycles. Each CDR3 protein is one row after TCRdb ran MiXCR on the 5' RACE reads. Of about 1.4 million distinct CDR3 sequences detected, approximately 63% appear once; the ten largest clones hold 5% to 7%. The sample was blood. Source of these receptors: a man younger than 35 in good health.

The V call is TRBV3-1, the J call TRBJ2-1; possibly TRBD1 for D (6 bases). V gave up 4 bases and J gave up 6 bases, with 13 bases separating them. The length of the CDR3 is 14 residues. Germline values: CDR1 LGHDT, CDR2 YNNKEL (reference sequence). CDR3 protein: CASSLGAIVNEQFF. The CDR3 DNA sequence: TGTGCCAGCAGCCTGGGGGCAATCGTCAATGAGCAGTTCTTC.

The chain joins TRBV11-2 to TRBJ1-6; no clear D. The germline V gene has CDR1 SGHAT and CDR2 FQNNGV. The CDR3 is made up of 16 amino acids. The V end was cut by 4 bases, the J end by 8 bases, with 18 bases between. The DNA of the CDR3 is TGTGCCAGCAGCTACCGGCCCCCTAAGTGGGATTCACCCCTCCACTTT. This gives the protein CASSYRPPKWDSPLHF.

CDR3 in amino acids: CASSVISPGGEQYF. DNA for the CDR3: TGTGCCAGCAGCGTAATCTCTCCAGGTGGCGAGCAGTACTTC. The chain has TRBV7-9 and TRBJ2-7; no reliable D call. The germline V and J ends were trimmed by 5 bases and 6 bases, with 17 bases remaining between them. Germline V gene lookup returns CDR1 SEHNR and CDR2 FQNEAQ (reference sequence). CDR3 length: 14 amino acids.

This clonotype occurred a few times. The chain couples TRBV4-1 to TRBJ2-7, with TRBD2 matching 10 bases. This CDR3 is built from 17 residues. The V gene end was trimmed by 0 bases and the J gene end by 2 bases; junction bases not matched to a gene: 7. Germline lookup yields CDR1 MGHRA and CDR2 YSYEKL. CDR3: CASSQDTVAGGTYEQYF. The DNA of the CDR3 is TGCGCCAGCAGCCAAGACACGGTAGCGGGGGGCACCTACGAGCAGTACTTC.